The 3 T cell receptor beta chains below come from one sample, sequenced in a study of blood T cell repertoires in COVID-19. TCRdb's table, derived via immunoSEQ multiplex PCR, lists solely in-frame clones and lacks some. The data show around 300,000 clones, with more than 75% seen just once and about 2.7% held by the top ten. Sequencing was done on a sample of PBMCs or T cells enriched from blood (not recorded which). The source is a woman under 30 who had recovered from COVID-19.

The J gene is TRBJ1-1, the V gene TRBV18; 9 bases agree with TRBD1. The J segment lost 3 bases and the V segment lost 0 bases, leaving 20 bases of the junction unmatched. The germline V gene encodes CDR1 KGHSH and CDR2 LQKENI. This CDR3 is 21 amino acids long. CDR3 coding DNA: TGTGCCAGCTCACCACCTAAATTGGCCCGGGACAGGGAGTGGTTGGACACTGAAGCTTTCTTT. It specifies CASSPPKLARDREWLDTEAFF.

The gene calls are TRBV7-8 and TRBJ1-5; D gene ambiguous. CDR1 is SGHVS, CDR2 FQNEAQ, per germline. Deletions cut 5 bases from V and 2 bases from J, with 13 bases between. The CDR3 has 15 amino acids. CDR3 sequence reads: CASSTRRFGNQPQHF. CDR3 bases: TGTGCCAGCAGCACCAGGAGGTTTGGCAATCAGCCCCAGCATTTT.

Only one count was recorded for this clone. The chain combines TRBV18 with TRBJ1-4; 7 bases are shared with TRBD1. V lost 2 bases and J lost 15; bases outside the gene matches: 9. The V gene's germline CDR1 is KGHSH and CDR2 LQKENI. CDR3 length: 13 amino acids. In DNA, the CDR3 is TGTGCCAGCTCACCAGAAATCCGGGACAGCTTGTTTTTT. Translating gives CASSPEIRDSLFF.